A selection of T cell receptor beta chains follows, all from one sample in a study of patients and donors after allogeneic stem cell transplantation. A single record per CDR3 protein comes from TCRdb applying MiXCR to the RT-PCR reads. The data show approximately 200,000 distinct CDR3 sequences, roughly 15% seen once. The source material was blood, either unsorted or a sorted T cell fraction (not recorded which). The receptors shown here come from a human donor who was either an allogeneic HSCT recipient or a stem cell or donor lymphocyte infusion donor (not recorded which). It is not recorded whose cells these are; they may come from a transplant donor. The conserved cysteine and the conserved F or W are not part of the CDR3 here. Each record gives: J gene, CDR3 length, V gene, CDR3 protein.

TRBJ1-4	13	TRBV7-7	ASSLTGQPNEKLF
TRBJ2-1	15	TRBV27	ASSSRVTGQGNNEQF
TRBJ2-5	14	TRBV7-9	ASSDIQGLARETQY
TRBJ2-1	16	TRBV9	ASSSEGSRGGKNNEQF
TRBJ2-5	11	TRBV5-4	ASSLGAQETQY
TRBJ2-3	13	TRBV6-1	ASRARGTSTDTQY
TRBJ1-1	9	TRBV3-1	ASSSPTEAF
TRBJ1-2	14	TRBV6-5	ASSYDGTSPNYGYT
TRBJ1-2	10	TRBV20-1	SARWQGYGYT
TRBJ2-1	14	TRBV7-3	ASSPRTTGRDNEQF
TRBJ2-3	11	TRBV29-1	SVDYGFTDTQY
TRBJ1-4	15	TRBV20-1	SASRGARGPGNEKLF
TRBJ2-5	14	TRBV6-5	ASSYPTLAGEETQY
TRBJ1-4	12	TRBV20-1	SASLGQGNEKLF
TRBJ2-3	12	TRBV6-1	ASTSGGSTDTQY
TRBJ2-5	12	TRBV25-1	ASSEYGTRGTQY
TRBJ2-5	13	TRBV24-1	ATSDPGRNQETQY
TRBJ1-1	12	TRBV11-2	ASSITGGRTEAF